This TCR beta chain was sequenced in a study of molecular identifiers for immune sequencing clone quantification. Trimming took 5 bases from V and 6 from J, leaving 13 bases between them. The CDR3 is 13 residues long. Comments on this clonotype: No antigen is known for it.

TCRdb reanalysed the PCR reads using MiXCR and keeps one entry per CDR3 protein. The sample records hundreds of thousands of distinct CDR3 sequences, about 25% being singletons. Study-wide findings and caveats: Over 99% of effector molecules, yet under 1% of naive-cell molecules, were held by clones above 20 RNA copies. Jurkat TCR RNA spiked in from one cell could reportedly be detected among around 920,000 naive cells.

Sequencing used naive CD8+ T cells from blood, with Jurkat cell RNA spiked in. The subset is: FACS-sorted CD8+CD4-CCR7+CD45RA+ naive T cells. This chain connects TRBV12-3 or TRBV12-4 to TRBJ2-5; no clear D gene. This sequence was found in a human donor in good health. Some libraries in this study had Jurkat cell RNA spiked in. The CDR3 region has the DNA TGTGCCAGCAGTCCCAAGGGTCGTCAGACCCAGTACTTC. It yields the protein CASSPKGRQTQYF.